Each of the 6 T cell receptor beta chains below was sequenced from the same sample in a study of blood T cell repertoires in COVID-19. Profiling relied on immunoSEQ multiplex PCR, and the TCRdb table lists in-frame clones only, not all of them. This table holds under 150,000 clones, 80% to 90% found once. Input material: peripheral blood. The receptor source for this set is a woman in her sixties with COVID-19, enrolled during active disease.

The chain combines TRBV2 with TRBJ2-5, with TRBD2 matching over 8 bases. CDR1 is SNHLY, CDR2 FYNNEI, per germline. CDR3 length equals 16 residues. V shed 2 bases and J 5 bases; nucleotides not matched to a gene: 10. The CDR3 nucleotides are TGTGCCAGCAGTGAAAGGGGTAGCGGGGTTTTGGAGACCCAGTACTTC. Residues: CASSERGSGVLETQYF.

The genes are TRBV9 and TRBJ1-2; D gene uncertain. The CDR3 spans 14 residues. V was pared by 0 bases and J by 7 bases, with 13 bases between. Germline values: CDR1 SGDLS, CDR2 YYNGEE. CDR3: CASSVAAGYGGYTF. The CDR3 DNA sequence: TGTGCCAGCAGCGTAGCGGCAGGCTATGGTGGCTACACCTTC.

V gene TRBV4-1 combines with J gene TRBJ2-4; 9 bases map to TRBD2. The germline V gene has CDR1 MGHRA and CDR2 YSYEKL. The CDR3 loop spans 17 amino acids. Trimming cost V 2 bases and J 1 base; bases outside gene matches: 6. The CDR3 DNA sequence: TGCGCCAGCAGCCAACCTTCCAGCGGGGGGGCCAAAAACATTCAGTACTTC. It codes for CASSQPSSGGAKNIQYF.

This clone was recorded only once. This sequence joins TRBV6-2 or TRBV6-3 and TRBJ1-5, with 7 bases identical to TRBD1. V gave up 5 bases and J gave up 6 bases; unmatched junction bases: 7. The CDR3 consists of 14 residues. Germline lookup yields CDR1 MNHEY and CDR2 SVGEGT. The CDR3: CASSKRQGGQPQHF. CDR3 sequence (DNA): TGTGCCAGCAGTAAAAGACAGGGCGGTCAGCCCCAGCATTTT.

V usage is TRBV19 and J usage is TRBJ2-1, with 8 bases fitting TRBD1. The CDR3 loop spans 16 amino acids. The germline gives CDR1 LNHDA, CDR2 SQIVND (reference sequence). Trimming took 4 bases from V and 15 from J; bases not matched to a gene: 20. The CDR3: CASSTQGQVLPGIRFF. The CDR3 region has the DNA TGTGCCAGTAGTACGCAGGGACAGGTCTTACCCGGTATCCGGTTCTTC.

The V gene is TRBV19, the J gene TRBJ2-2, with 8 bases fitting TRBD1. The CDR3 is 15 residues long. Germline trimming cut 5 bases from V and 3 bases from J; bases unmatched to any gene: 5. CDR1 and CDR2 from the germline V gene are LNHDA and SQIVND (reference sequence). The CDR3 nucleotides are TGTGCCAGTAGTGAGGGACAGGCGGACACCGGGGAGCTGTTTTTT. Residues: CASSEGQADTGELFF.